This entry features one TCR beta chain sequence. Its antigen remains undetermined. In total, over 600 healthy bone marrow donors made up the cohort. All cohort members were sampled while nominally healthy, although unrecorded immune exposures were likely present. The donor tested CMV seronegative, placing the donor among the 350 to 400 seronegative members of the cohort. A peripheral blood sample was provided by each donor, and peripheral blood mononuclear cells were used for TCR beta sequencing. Genomic DNA was extracted from the blood cell samples with the Qiagen DNeasy Blood Extraction Kit. The record originates from a study of cytomegalovirus exposure and HLA in healthy donors (dated by TCRdb to the late 2010s). About the investigation overall: An earlier analysis of 550 to 700 of the donors reported about 290 Gb of sequence data and roughly 100 million unique TCR beta sequences from 150 million to 200 million T cells. Every repertoire in the discovery cohort had been generated on one and the same sequencing platform. In addition to the first cohort of 650 to 750 subjects, a separate validation cohort of approximately 120 different subjects was used. Because of strong linkage in the cohort, a few DR-DQ haplotypes were treated as single units for association and clustering. Using immunosequencing, the study profiled T cell repertoires from around 670 subjects and related those repertoires to cytomegalovirus serostatus. The aim of the study was to test whether cataloging public T cell receptors could identify signatures of past pathogen exposure. Donor age, sex, ethnicity and CMV serostatus were compiled alongside the repertoire data. A later analysis re-examined previously published TCR beta repertoires from 600 to 700 donors and added high-resolution HLA genotyping to investigate patterns of TCR occurrence. An earlier analysis of 587 of the donors used high-throughput TCR beta sequencing to judge whether each TCR beta V gene segment behaved as functional or pseudogenic. A later genetic analysis used genome-wide SNP genotypes for about 60% of the 666 donors, treating that subset as a discovery cohort. Typing coverage varied by locus: roughly 629-640 donors for A, B, C, DRB1 and DQB1; roughly 560 for DQA1; more than 600 for DPA1; approximately 470 for DPB1. The study combined high-throughput TCR immunosequencing, statistical association of individual TCRs with disease status, and machine learning to predict cytomegalovirus infection status. Both class I and class II loci were covered by HLA typing, at four-digit resolution. Across 300 to 500 genotyped donors of the cohort, an average of about 240,000 unique TCR beta nucleotide sequences per donor were sequenced, and around 20% of those sequences were non-productive. Roughly 290 gigabases of sequencing data and around 80 million unique TCR sequences made up an early release that covered several hundred HLA-typed donors. Rather than drawing on any new phenotypic data, the later analysis identified candidate immune exposures from TCR beta sequences and the way those sequences occurred across donors. Of the roughly 390 genotyped donors, roughly 76% were placed in the genetic ancestry cluster associated with self-reported Caucasian donors.

V ends up 0 bases short and J 3 bases short, with an unmatched junction base count of 3. From cysteine to phenylalanine, the CDR3 is 16 amino acids long. The entry retains the CDR3 DNA only, 48 bases that are in frame from base 1. The library was obtained by the immunoSEQ multiplex PCR assay. A mixture of 60 forward primers for TCR Vbeta segments and 13 reverse primers for TCR Jbeta segments was used in the multiplex PCR. Amplification of the CDR3 region of rearranged TCR beta genes was performed with a multiplex PCR assay on genomic DNA. The amplified TCR beta libraries were sequenced on the Illumina HiSeq System as 87-base-pair reads. Under the source paper's analysis protocol: A later analysis counted tens of millions of unique TCR beta chains across the 500 to 850 repertoires, and 9.5 million to 11 million of these chains were shared by at least two donors. Raw reads were error-corrected and collapsed into unique sequences by a nearest-neighbor algorithm in which closely related sequences were merged to remove PCR and sequencing errors. Alignment of CDR3 sequences to IMGT reference sequences was used to assign V, D and J gene segments. For a sequence to be retained, at least a six-nucleotide match to both a V gene segment and a J gene segment was required. Rearrangements were called productive when the CDR3 lacked stop codons and stayed in frame with V and J; all others were non-productive. Following IMGT convention, CDR3 was defined as the stretch from the second conserved V-encoded cysteine to the conserved J-encoded phenylalanine. In an earlier analysis of more than 550 of the donors, sequences lacking an unambiguous match to a single V gene segment were excluded. An earlier analysis of 587 of the donors classified V segments as functional when productive rearrangements were above 56.7% and as segregating when the standard deviation between donors was above 5%. A statistical classification framework was built to diagnose cytomegalovirus status from the catalog of TCR beta chain sequences. V and J gene assignment, in a later analysis, came from comparing TCR nucleotide sequences with IMGT/GENE-DB human TR gene sequences. Using the TCRdist pipeline, a later analysis assigned CDR3 sequences along with most-parsimonious VDJ recombination scenarios. In a later analysis, every TCR beta chain was defined by the combination of its CDR3 amino acid sequence and its V-gene family, and reads without a unique V-gene family were dropped. A later analysis removed 450 to 600 highly shared, low-generation-probability nucleotide sequences to deal with suspected cross-contamination and a sequencing artifact. In a later analysis, a clonal expansion index was calculated for each public chain from normalized within-repertoire ranks of inferred template counts. In a later analysis, generation probabilities were computed with a VDJ recombination model fitted to out-of-frame rearrangements, and the resulting probabilities were checked against IGoR. In a later analysis, TCR-TCR, TCR-HLA and TCR-CMV co-occurrence was scored with hypergeometric tests, and a repertoire-size bias correction was applied to TCR pairs. False discovery rates were estimated in a later analysis by permuting HLA or CMV assignments 20 times. A later analysis grouped co-occurring TCRs with DBSCAN, adding TCRdist sequence similarity when clustering within HLA-allele-positive subsets. Repertoires with fewer than 30,000 or more than 120,000 public chains were left out of co-occurrence clustering, as were several repertoires with anomalous nucleotide sharing. The table was pulled from immuneACCESS by TCRdb, which kept in-frame rearrangements only. Such tables lose some clones; where checked, under half of the loss comes from unresolved V genes, and the rest has no known cause. V and J calls and clone size are given by that table; D and trimming were obtained from the DNA. This specimen's table enumerates some 120,000 clones. The ten largest clones capture roughly 1% of the sample.

The full study reports these points: Sequencing depth was assumed to be roughly uniform across donors in the presence/absence analyses, though that assumption may not hold. Because counts were too low, around 18 rarely observed V segments, including chromosome 9 orphons, were left out of the earlier analysis of over 550 of the donors. A cluster of highly shared sequence variants was judged likely to represent a technical artifact of the sequencing pipeline. According to a later analysis, parvovirus B19, influenza, CMV and Epstein-Barr virus appeared linked to several top co-occurrence clusters. When HLA alleles, especially DR and DQ, strongly co-occurred, TCR associations were difficult to assign to individual alleles. In an earlier analysis of several hundred of the donors, most TCR beta V segments were observed in productive rearrangements about 87% or about 30% of the time, broadly matching IMGT annotations. In a later analysis, TCR association rates were found to vary across HLA loci, with the most associated TCRs seen for DRB1 alleles and the fewest for HLA-C alleles. Correlated functional status among segregating V segments might reflect linkage disequilibrium, but an unknown experimental factor could not be ruled out. The authors suggested that the approach could potentially be extended to other disease states and immunological phenotypes. Most CMV-associated TCR beta chains appeared to be HLA-restricted in a later analysis, and the HLA associations seemed to be driven largely by CMV exposure. Most TCR sequences were seen in very few donors, while some public TCRs were found in many individuals. In a later genetic analysis, fewer N-insertions in productive TCRs were reported among donors in an Asian-associated ancestry cluster than the approximately 670-donor mean. Because HLA typing was unavailable for some donors at each locus, only the typed subset was used in association tests. In the study, around 160 TCR beta chains were listed as associated with cytomegalovirus. In both the original and validation cohorts, the classifier was reported to diagnose cytomegalovirus status with high specificity and sensitivity. In this cohort, only TCR beta chains were sequenced, and detectable features were limited by the absence of alpha or paired-chain data. Compared with equally common non-associated chains, HLA-associated TCR beta chains in a later analysis were more clonally expanded and had lower generation probabilities. V-gene and J-gene trimming of TCR beta chains was associated with a missense DCLRE1C variant in a later genetic analysis, and the association was replicated in an independent cohort. Some IMGT-functional V segments, including TRBV6-2 and TRBV6-3, could not be told apart with the 87-base-pair reads, so those segments were excluded. In vitro tests confirmed that a few of the cytomegalovirus-associated TCR beta chains recognize cytomegalovirus antigens. A further reported finding was that TCR beta sequences accurately predicted the HLA-A and HLA-B alleles for most subjects in the first cohort. In a later analysis, 15,000 to 20,000 TCR beta sequences were associated with specific HLA alleles at a false discovery rate of 0.05. Immune exposure information for the cohort was limited to CMV serostatus.

This TCR derives from a man aged 18 to 30 in good health and CMV-seronegative. The rearrangement combines TRBV23-1 with TRBJ2-1; 9 central nucleotides agree with TRBD2. TRBV23-1 is identified as an open reading frame with a role that is uncertain. The source material was PBMCs. The DNA is as follows: TGCGCCAGCAGTCAATCGAGACTAGCGGACTACAATGAGCAGTTCTTC. Its protein reads: CASSQSRLADYNEQFF.